The 13 T cell receptor beta chains below all came from one sample that was sequenced in a study of radiation and T cells in renal cell carcinoma. The method was immunoSEQ multiplex PCR; TCRdb's version includes in-frame clones alone and lacks a portion of them. The sample holds just under 80,000 clones, 65% to 90% seen once. Documented time point: blood 2 weeks post-SBRT. Treatment reported: 15 Gy SBRT to primary tumor, nephrectomy 4 weeks later. The sample was blood, taken from a patient whose treatment included radiotherapy and nephrectomy. The receptors were sampled from a woman aged 45-65 years with renal cell carcinoma.

The chain recombines TRBV7-2 with TRBJ1-2; the D is unclear. Germline V gene data show CDR1 as SGHTA and CDR2 as FQGNSA. The CDR3 runs to 13 residues. V gave up 8 bases and J gave up 8 bases, with 18 bases separating them. The CDR3 loop is CASSKDQTGGYTF. The CDR3 nucleotides read TGTGCCAGCTCGAAGGACCAGACGGGAGGCTACACCTTC.

The rearrangement joins TRBV10-1 to TRBJ2-5; D is undetermined. The DNA end favors TRBJ2-7, so the J call may be wrong. This CDR3 contains 12 residues. Germline lookup yields CDR1 WNHNN and CDR2 SYGVQD (reference sequence). Here the CDR3 reads CASSEGSDEQYF. The CDR3 bases are TGCGCCAGCAGTGAGGGTTCGGACGAGCAGTACTTC.

The chain couples TRBV4-3 to TRBJ1-2, with TRBD1 matching over 8 bases. This CDR3 is 15 amino acids long. With 0 bases clipped from V and 2 bases from J, the junction kept 2 bases outside the gene matches. The germline gives CDR1 LGHNA, CDR2 YSLEER. The CDR3 sequence is CASSQEGQGNYGYTF. In DNA, the CDR3 is TGCGCCAGCAGCCAAGAAGGACAGGGAAACTATGGCTACACCTTC.

The genes are TRBV27 and TRBJ2-7; D perhaps matches TRBD2 (6 bases). The germline gives CDR1 MNHEY, CDR2 SMNVEV (reference sequence). This CDR3 is built from 13 residues. V lost 2 bases and J lost 5, with 10 bases in between. The DNA for the CDR3 is TGTGCCAGCAGTTTAAAAAGGAGGGACGAGCAGTACTTC. Amino acids: CASSLKRRDEQYF.

The CDR3, as DNA: TGTGCCAGCAGCCCCCCTAGGGGGCCCCAGCATTTT. This codes for CASSPPRGPQHF. This chain links TRBV7-6 with TRBJ1-5; perhaps TRBD1 as D (5 bases). Trimming left V 5 bases short and J 9 bases short, with 11 bases between. This CDR3 contains 12 residues. CDR1 is SGHVS, CDR2 FNYEAQ, per germline.

Only a few counts were recorded for this clone. The chain recombines TRBV7-9 with TRBJ1-2; D is ambiguous. Germline V CDR1 and CDR2: SEHNR, FQNEAQ (reference sequence). V lost 4 bases, J lost 7 bases, and 10 bases lay in between. This CDR3 has 12 amino acids. The CDR3 DNA follows: TGTGCCAGCAGCTCGGACGTAGGTGGCTACACCTTC. It is translated as CASSSDVGGYTF.

The genes are TRBV2 and TRBJ2-7; D is uncertain. The germline gives CDR1 SNHLY, CDR2 FYNNEI. Trimming left V 8 bases short and J 6 bases short, with 20 bases between. The CDR3 sequence is 14 residues long. The CDR3 sequence is CASCPTLHSLEQYF. The CDR3 DNA reads as TGTGCCAGCTGCCCAACACTGCATTCGCTCGAGCAGTACTTC.

This chain uses TRBV7-8 with TRBJ2-5; 7 bases line up with TRBD1. The CDR3 consists of 13 residues. V trimming: 5 bases; J trimming: 2 bases; junction bases outside the gene matches: 2. Germline CDR1 SGHVS, CDR2 FQNEAQ. This chain's CDR3 is CASSPGQQETQYF. In nucleotides, the CDR3 is TGTGCCAGCAGCCCGGGACAGCAAGAGACCCAGTACTTC.

V is TRBV4-3 and J is TRBJ1-1; D is perhaps TRBD1 (6 bases). V was clipped by 4 bases and J by 4 bases, with 16 bases between them. Germline CDR1 reads LGHNA; CDR2 reads YSLEER. The CDR3 covers 15 residues. The CDR3 DNA reads TGCGCCAGCAGCCCAACCCGAAACAGGGCCACTGAAGCTTTCTTT. Translated, it gives CASSPTRNRATEAFF.

This chain joins TRBV6-6 and TRBJ2-3, with TRBD2 as a possible D gene (5 bases). Trimming took 5 bases from V and 4 from J, leaving 7 bases between them. The CDR3 is 12 residues long. CDR1 MNHNY and CDR2 SVGAGI come from the germline V gene (reference sequence). The CDR3 loop reads CASSGLADTQYF. CDR3 nucleotide sequence: TGTGCCAGCAGTGGACTTGCAGATACGCAGTATTTT.

The chain combines TRBV5-6 with TRBJ2-7, with a weak D call TRBD1 (6 bases). From germline, CDR1 is SGHDT and CDR2 YYEEEE. The CDR3 runs 15 residues. Trimming took 4 bases from V and 3 from J, leaving 17 bases between them. CDR3 DNA sequence: TGTGCCAGCAGCCCTTTTAAGGGGACAAGCTACGAGCAGTACTTC. Translating gives CASSPFKGTSYEQYF.

V is TRBV28 and J is TRBJ1-6; 7 nucleotides agree with TRBD1. Germline values: CDR1 MDHEN, CDR2 SYDVKM. The ends lost 2 bases at V and 5 bases at J; junction bases unmatched: 6. The CDR3 extends over 16 amino acids. The CDR3 nucleotides read TGTGCCAGCAGTTTAATTGGGACAGCTAATAATTCACCCCTCCACTTT. Amino acids: CASSLIGTANNSPLHF.

The V call is TRBV5-1, the J call TRBJ2-2, with a tentative D call TRBD1 (7 bases). This CDR3 has 15 amino acids. Germline CDR1 reads SGHRS; CDR2 reads YFSETQ. V gave up 4 bases and J gave up 1 base, with 11 bases separating them. Written as DNA, the CDR3 is TGCGCCAGCAGCCCAGGGGGGCTGAACACCGGGGAGCTGTTTTTT. Translating gives CASSPGGLNTGELFF.